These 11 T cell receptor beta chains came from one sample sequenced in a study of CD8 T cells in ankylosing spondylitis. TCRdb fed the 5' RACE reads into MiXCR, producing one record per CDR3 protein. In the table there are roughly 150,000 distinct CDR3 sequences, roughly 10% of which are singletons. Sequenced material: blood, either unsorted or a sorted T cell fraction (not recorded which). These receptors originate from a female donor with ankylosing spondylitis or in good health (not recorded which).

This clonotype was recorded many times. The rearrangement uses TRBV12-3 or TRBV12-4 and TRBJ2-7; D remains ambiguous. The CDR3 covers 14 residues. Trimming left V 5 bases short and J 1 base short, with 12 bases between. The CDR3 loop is CASSRSGQSYEQYF. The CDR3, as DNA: TGTGCCAGCAGTCGTTCCGGGCAGTCCTACGAGCAGTACTTC.

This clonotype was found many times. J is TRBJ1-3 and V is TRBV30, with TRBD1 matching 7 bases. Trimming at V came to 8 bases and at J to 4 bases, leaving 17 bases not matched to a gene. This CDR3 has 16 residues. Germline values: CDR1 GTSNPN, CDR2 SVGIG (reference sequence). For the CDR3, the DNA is TGTGCCGGCGGACAGGATTCCTCTCGGGCCGGAAACACCATATATTTT. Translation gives CAGGQDSSRAGNTIYF.

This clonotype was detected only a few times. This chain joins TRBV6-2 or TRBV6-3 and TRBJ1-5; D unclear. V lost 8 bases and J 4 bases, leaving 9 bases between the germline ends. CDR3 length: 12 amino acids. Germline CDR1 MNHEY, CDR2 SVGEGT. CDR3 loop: CASGSSNQPQHF. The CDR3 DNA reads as TGTGCCAGCGGGAGTTCAAATCAGCCCCAGCATTTT.

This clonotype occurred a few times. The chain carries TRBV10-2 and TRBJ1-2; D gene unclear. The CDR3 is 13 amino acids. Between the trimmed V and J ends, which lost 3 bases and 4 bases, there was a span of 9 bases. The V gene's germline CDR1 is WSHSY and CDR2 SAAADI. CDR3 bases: TGCGCCAGCAGTGAACAGAACAGCTATGGCTACACCTTC. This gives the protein CASSEQNSYGYTF.

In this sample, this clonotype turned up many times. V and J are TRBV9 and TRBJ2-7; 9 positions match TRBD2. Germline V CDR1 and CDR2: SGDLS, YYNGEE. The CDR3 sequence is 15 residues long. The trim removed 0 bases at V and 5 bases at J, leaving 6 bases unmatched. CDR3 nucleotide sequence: TGTGCCAGCAGCGTAGAGCCTAGCGGGATCCACGAGCAGTACTTC. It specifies CASSVEPSGIHEQYF.

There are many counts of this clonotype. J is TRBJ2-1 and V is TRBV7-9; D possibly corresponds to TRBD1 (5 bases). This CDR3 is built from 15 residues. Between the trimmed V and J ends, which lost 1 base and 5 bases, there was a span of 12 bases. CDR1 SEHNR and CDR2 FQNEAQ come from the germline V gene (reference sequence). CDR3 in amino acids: CASSLEAGKNNEQFF. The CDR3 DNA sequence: TGTGCCAGCAGCTTAGAGGCAGGGAAGAACAATGAGCAGTTCTTC. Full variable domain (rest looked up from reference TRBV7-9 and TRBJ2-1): DTGVSQNPRHKITKRGQNVTFRCDPISEHNRLYWYRQTLGQGPEFLTYFQNEAQLEKSRLLSDRFSAERPKGSFSTLEIQRTEQGDSAMYLCASSLEAGKNNEQFFGPGTRLTVL.

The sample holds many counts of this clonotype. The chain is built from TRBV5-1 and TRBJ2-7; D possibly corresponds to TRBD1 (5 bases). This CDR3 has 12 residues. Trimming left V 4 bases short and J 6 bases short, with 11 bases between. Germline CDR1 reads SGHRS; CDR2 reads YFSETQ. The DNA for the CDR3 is TGCGCCAGCAGCGAAACAGGCAGCGAGCAGTACTTC. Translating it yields CASSETGSEQYF. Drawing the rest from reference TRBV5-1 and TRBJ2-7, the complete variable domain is KAGVTQTPRYLIKTRGQQVTLSCSPISGHRSVSWYQQTPGQGLQFLFEYFSETQRNKGNFPGRFSGRQFSNSRSEMNVSTLELGDSALYLCASSETGSEQYFGPGTRLTVT.

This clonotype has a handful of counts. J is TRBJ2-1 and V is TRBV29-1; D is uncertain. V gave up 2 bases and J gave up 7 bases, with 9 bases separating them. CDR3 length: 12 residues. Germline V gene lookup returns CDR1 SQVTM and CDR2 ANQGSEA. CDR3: CSVEKFRNEQFF. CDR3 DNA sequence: TGCAGCGTTGAAAAGTTCAGGAATGAGCAGTTCTTC.

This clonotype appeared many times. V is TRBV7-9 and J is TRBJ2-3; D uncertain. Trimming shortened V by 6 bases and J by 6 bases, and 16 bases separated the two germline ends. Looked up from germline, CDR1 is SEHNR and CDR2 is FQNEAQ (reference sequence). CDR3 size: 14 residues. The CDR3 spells CASRSGPQSDTQYF. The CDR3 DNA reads TGTGCCAGCAGGTCAGGACCCCAGAGCGATACGCAGTATTTT.

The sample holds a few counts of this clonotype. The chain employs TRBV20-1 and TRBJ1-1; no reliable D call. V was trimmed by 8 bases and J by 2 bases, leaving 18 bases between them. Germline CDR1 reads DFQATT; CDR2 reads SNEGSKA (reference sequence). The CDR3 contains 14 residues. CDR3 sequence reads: CSPKQVSLNTEAFF. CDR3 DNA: TGCAGTCCAAAACAAGTCAGTTTAAACACTGAAGCTTTCTTT.

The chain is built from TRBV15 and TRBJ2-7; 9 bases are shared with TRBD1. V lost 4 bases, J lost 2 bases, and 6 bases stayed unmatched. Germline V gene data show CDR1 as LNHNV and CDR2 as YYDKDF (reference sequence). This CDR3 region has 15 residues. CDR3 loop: CATSKTGGSTYEQYF. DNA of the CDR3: TGTGCCACCAGCAAGACAGGGGGATCAACCTACGAGCAGTACTTC.